This is a list of T cell receptor beta chains from one sample in a study of blood T cell repertoires in COVID-19. Generated by immunoSEQ multiplex PCR, the TCRdb table keeps only in-frame clones and is missing some. The sample gives 65,000 to 90,000 clones, approximately 85% of which show up once; 8% is in the top ten. What was sequenced was peripheral blood. The receptors shown here come from a man aged 50 to 60 with active COVID-19. The conserved cysteine and the conserved F or W are not part of the CDR3 here. Fields, in order: J gene, V gene, CDR3 protein.

TRBJ1-1	TRBV12-1	ASNWDKDTEAF
TRBJ2-5	TRBV7-2	ASSLAGTGRRKTQY
TRBJ2-7	TRBV28	ASRRERGGSYYEQY
TRBJ2-3	TRBV13	ASLGGTDTQY
TRBJ2-3	TRBV9	ASSVGGIGTGGTDTQY
TRBJ2-7	TRBV15	ATSRDREDEQY
TRBJ1-4	TRBV5-1	ASSGTGTGLEKLF
TRBJ2-1	TRBV28	ASSGWGRSYNEQF
TRBJ2-1	TRBV7-9	ASSFSGDHNEQF
TRBJ2-7	TRBV4-3	ASSQDRTSGSWSYEQY
TRBJ1-6	TRBV19	ASSIEGYNSPLH
TRBJ1-1	TRBV28	ASARDSQAF
TRBJ2-2	TRBV4-1	ASSPSGGAPGELF
TRBJ2-7	TRBV4-3	ASSQNIGAGTGGTYEQY
TRBJ2-5	TRBV5-1	ASSLAGLQETQY
TRBJ2-3	TRBV5-6	ASSLLAGKGTQY
TRBJ2-7	TRBV7-8	ASSPGGYGNLGEQY
TRBJ2-3	TRBV9	ASSVEDVGPSRRGTQY
TRBJ1-2	TRBV28	ASSRLIQGGYT
TRBJ1-1	TRBV2	ATSGFSNTEAF
TRBJ1-1	TRBV6-5	ASSSRTGRNTEAF
TRBJ2-1	TRBV7-2	ASSPSRNRLSYNEQF
TRBJ2-5	TRBV5-6	ASSSLTGWAEETQY
TRBJ2-7	TRBV14	ASSQVVSGNRDEQY
TRBJ2-7	TRBV18	ASSPRQGRFYEQY
TRBJ2-7	TRBV24-1	ATSDGTAYEQY
TRBJ2-5	TRBV12-3/TRBV12-4	ASTSPPEETQY
TRBJ1-5	TRBV9	ASSVGPGTNQPQH
TRBJ2-1	TRBV6-2/TRBV6-3	ASSTTGTGSYNEQF
TRBJ2-7	TRBV27	ASSLKPQGSYEQY
TRBJ2-2	TRBV7-2	ASGRATGELF
TRBJ1-2	TRBV28	ASSRDSLGYGYT
TRBJ2-3	TRBV7-9	ASSSLGSTDTQY
TRBJ2-3	TRBV4-3	ASSQEPAGGADTQY
TRBJ1-3	TRBV19	ASSEWSSSGNTIY
TRBJ2-7	TRBV4-3	ASSPAGAGYEQY
TRBJ2-7	TRBV3-1/TRBV3-2	ASSPGDLSVYEQY
TRBJ2-2	TRBV5-5	ASSFRQGAVTGELF
TRBJ1-5	TRBV19	ASSPRQGGQPQH
TRBJ1-2	TRBV6-5	ASSATRGAYGYT